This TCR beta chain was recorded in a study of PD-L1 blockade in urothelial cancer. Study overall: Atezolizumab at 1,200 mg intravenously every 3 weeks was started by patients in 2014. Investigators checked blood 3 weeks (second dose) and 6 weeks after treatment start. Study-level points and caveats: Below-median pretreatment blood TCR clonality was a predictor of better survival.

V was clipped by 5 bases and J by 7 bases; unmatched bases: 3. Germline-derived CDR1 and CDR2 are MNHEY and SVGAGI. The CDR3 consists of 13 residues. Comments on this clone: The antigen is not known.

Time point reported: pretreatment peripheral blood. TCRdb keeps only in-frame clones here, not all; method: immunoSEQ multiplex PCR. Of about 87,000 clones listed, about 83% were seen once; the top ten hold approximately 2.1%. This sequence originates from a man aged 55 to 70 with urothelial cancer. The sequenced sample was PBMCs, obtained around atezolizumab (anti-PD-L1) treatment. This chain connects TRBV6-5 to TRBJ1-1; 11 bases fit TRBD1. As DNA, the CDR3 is TGTGCCAGCAGTGCGGGACAGGGGGTTGAAGCTTTCTTT. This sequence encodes CASSAGQGVEAFF.